Presented here are 27 T cell receptor beta chains from one specimen sequenced in a study of blood T cell repertoires in COVID-19. Here immunoSEQ multiplex PCR was the method, and the copy in TCRdb shows in-frame clones only, minus some. Among 110,000 to 150,000 clones listed, roughly 84% were seen once. Sequencing was done on a sample of peripheral blood. The receptors stem from a human donor in a cohort sampled during active COVID-19.

The chain combines TRBV7-3 with TRBJ2-5; 14 bases map to TRBD2. CDR1 SGHTA and CDR2 FQGTGA come from the germline V gene. The CDR3 is made up of 16 amino acids. J lost 0 bases, V lost 5 bases, and 2 bases had no gene match. This CDR3 reads CASSRGLAGDQETQYF. The CDR3 region has the DNA TGTGCCAGCAGCCGGGGACTAGCGGGGGACCAAGAGACCCAGTACTTC.

The V and J genes are TRBV7-8 and TRBJ2-1, with 8 bases matching TRBD2. This CDR3 is 13 amino acids long. Germline V gene lookup returns CDR1 SGHVS and CDR2 FQNEAQ. J lost 9 bases, V lost 11 bases, and 12 bases had no gene match. CDR3 sequence reads: CAVGANGRGEQFF. CDR3 DNA: TGTGCCGTCGGGGCTAACGGGAGGGGTGAGCAGTTCTTC.

In this sample, this clone turned up once. This chain connects TRBV30 to TRBJ1-6; D might be TRBD1 (6 bases). V was cut by 5 bases and J by 6 bases, with 14 bases left in between. Germline CDR1 and CDR2: GTSNPN and SVGIG (reference sequence). The CDR3 contains 14 residues. DNA of the CDR3: TGTGCCTGGCAACAGGGCGCTCTTAATTCACCCCTCCACTTT. Translated, it gives CAWQQGALNSPLHF.

This clone was seen just once. V is TRBV5-1 and J is TRBJ1-1; the D is unclear. V was shortened by 4 bases and J by 5 bases, with 15 bases between the two germline ends. Germline V CDR1 and CDR2: SGHRS, YFSETQ. The CDR3 has 14 amino acids. CDR3 in DNA: TGCGCCAGCAGCGTCGACCCTATCGGGACTGAAGCTTTCTTT. It translates to CASSVDPIGTEAFF.

V is TRBV6-5 and J is TRBJ1-2; a weak D match, TRBD1 (5 bases). V lost 4 bases and J 6 bases, leaving 12 bases between the germline ends. CDR1 and CDR2 (germline): MNHEY, SVGAGI. The CDR3 contains 13 residues. DNA for the CDR3: TGTGCCAGCAGTTCGGGGGTGGGGCATGGCTACACCTTC. It codes for CASSSGVGHGYTF.

This clone occurred a few times. The chain carries TRBV29-1 and TRBJ1-2; 7 nucleotides agree with TRBD1. Trimming removed 4 bases from V and 8 bases from J; junction bases left unmatched: 7. The CDR3 is 12 residues long. Germline CDR1 is SQVTM and CDR2 is ANQGSEA. Written as DNA, the CDR3 is TGCAGCGTTGCTCGACAGGGAAAAGGCTACACCTTC. Protein sequence: CSVARQGKGYTF.

This clone has only one observation. CDR3 loop: CSASLGTVNTEAFF. The DNA of the CDR3 is TGCAGTGCTAGTCTTGGGACTGTGAACACTGAAGCTTTCTTT. The rearrangement joins TRBV20-1 to TRBJ1-1; possibly TRBD1 for D (5 bases). CDR1 DFQATT and CDR2 SNEGSKA come from the germline V gene (reference sequence). The V gene lost 3 bases and the J gene lost 0 bases, with 11 bases spanning the gap. The CDR3 loop spans 14 amino acids.

The genes are TRBV2 and TRBJ2-2; D not certain. Looked up from germline, CDR1 is SNHLY and CDR2 is FYNNEI. The CDR3 consists of 14 residues. Trimming shortened V by 8 bases and J by 4 bases, and 14 bases separated the two germline ends. The CDR3 nucleotides read TGTGCCAGCCAGGCCGCTACGGCCACCGGGGAGCTGTTTTTT. Translating it yields CASQAATATGELFF. The whole variable domain, remainder taken from reference TRBV2 and TRBJ2-2, is EPEVTQTPSHQVTQMGQEVILRCVPISNHLYFYWYRQILGQKVEFLVSFYNNEISEKSEIFDDQFSVERPDGSNFTLKIRSTKLEDSAMYFCASQAATATGELFFGEGSRLTVL.

This rearrangement joins TRBV15 to TRBJ1-5; tentatively, D is TRBD1 (5 bases). This CDR3 contains 15 residues. Trimming took 0 bases from V and 0 from J, leaving 6 bases between them. Germline V gene lookup returns CDR1 LNHNV and CDR2 YYDKDF (reference sequence). CDR3 residues: CATSRDTGSNQPQHF. In nucleotides, the CDR3 is TGTGCCACCAGCAGAGATACAGGTAGCAATCAGCCCCAGCATTTT. Supplemented by reference TRBV15 and TRBJ1-5, the full variable domain reads DAMVIQNPRYQVTQFGKPVTLSCSQTLNHNVMYWYQQKSSQAPKLLFHYYDKDFNNEADTPDNFQSRRPNTSFCFLDIRSPGLGDTAMYLCATSRDTGSNQPQHFGDGTRLSIL.

The chain employs TRBV5-4 and TRBJ2-5, with 9 bases that match TRBD2. Per the germline V gene, CDR1 is SGHNT and CDR2 is YYREEE (reference sequence). CDR3 length: 17 amino acids. V trimming: 0 bases; J trimming: 0 bases; junction bases outside the gene matches: 6. Here the CDR3 reads CASSLVGSGGHQETQYF. The DNA for the CDR3 is TGTGCCAGCAGCTTGGTTGGTAGCGGGGGACACCAAGAGACCCAGTACTTC. Variable domain in full (rest from reference TRBV5-4 and TRBJ2-5): ETGVTQSPTHLIKTRGQQVTLRCSSQSGHNTVSWYQQALGQGPQFIFQYYREEENGRGNFPPRFSGLQFPNYSSELNVNALELDDSALYLCASSLVGSGGHQETQYFGPGTRLLVL.

The chain has TRBV13 and TRBJ2-1; 9 nucleotides agree with TRBD2. The germline CDR1 and CDR2 sequences are PRHDT and FYEKMQ (reference sequence). V gave up 7 bases and J gave up 9 bases; unmatched junction bases: 7. This CDR3 spans 13 amino acids. CDR3 sequence: CASNRLAVGEQFF. DNA for the CDR3: TGTGCCAGCAATCGACTAGCGGTAGGTGAGCAGTTCTTC.

The rearrangement links TRBV11-3 to TRBJ1-1, with a weak D call TRBD1 (5 bases). Germline V gene data show CDR1 as SGHNT and CDR2 as YENEEA. Trimming pared 4 bases from V and 4 bases from J, leaving 10 bases between. This CDR3 has 13 residues. CDR3 amino acids: CASSYQGITEAFF. The DNA of the CDR3 is TGTGCCAGCAGCTATCAGGGAATCACTGAAGCTTTCTTT.

The table lists this clone with a count of one. This chain connects TRBV27 to TRBJ1-6; the match to TRBD1 covers 7 bases. V gave up 2 bases and J gave up 7 bases; unmatched junction bases: 5. Per germline, CDR1 MNHEY and CDR2 SMNVEV (reference sequence). The CDR3 sequence is 15 residues long. The CDR3 here is CASSLGGTVNSPLHF. DNA of the CDR3: TGTGCCAGCAGTTTAGGTGGGACAGTAAATTCACCCCTCCACTTT.

The genes are TRBV24-1 and TRBJ2-2; tentative D call: TRBD2 (5 bases). V was clipped by 5 bases and J by 6 bases, with 9 bases between them. CDR1 is KGHDR and CDR2 is SFDVKD in the germline V gene. The CDR3 spans 13 residues. The DNA for the CDR3 is TGTGCCACCAGTGGAGGGAAGGCCGGGGAGCTGTTTTTT. As protein: CATSGGKAGELFF.

The J gene is TRBJ1-1, the V gene TRBV18; D might be TRBD1 (5 bases). Germline CDR1 KGHSH, CDR2 LQKENI. The CDR3 length is 15 residues. V lost 6 bases and J lost 6, with 20 bases in between. The CDR3 sequence is CASSVMGGIDAEAFF. In DNA, the CDR3 is TGTGCCAGCTCCGTTATGGGGGGGATTGACGCTGAAGCTTTCTTT.

The rearrangement uses TRBV19 and TRBJ2-1, with D possibly being TRBD2 (6 bases). V was clipped by 1 base and J by 6 bases, with 16 bases between them. The length of the CDR3 is 16 residues. CDR1 is LNHDA and CDR2 is SQIVND in the germline V gene (reference sequence). The CDR3 region is CASSIAAGRASNEQFF. The CDR3 coding sequence is TGTGCCAGTAGTATAGCGGCGGGACGGGCCAGCAATGAGCAGTTCTTC.

The rearrangement uses TRBV9 and TRBJ2-5; D possibly corresponds to TRBD1 (6 bases). The germline V gene has CDR1 SGDLS and CDR2 YYNGEE. The CDR3 covers 14 residues. V shed 4 bases and J shed 2 bases, with 12 bases lying between them. The CDR3 is CASSLTGIQETQYF. CDR3 coding DNA: TGTGCCAGCAGCCTCACAGGGATTCAAGAGACCCAGTACTTC.

The chain combines TRBV11-2 with TRBJ2-1, with no clear D. The CDR3 is 13 amino acids. In germline, CDR1 is SGHAT, CDR2 FQNNGV. Trimming took off 1 base at V and 6 bases at J, with 7 bases between the two ends. The CDR3 DNA reads TGTGCCAGCAGCTTAGGAGTGATCAATGAGCAGTTCTTC. Translation: CASSLGVINEQFF.

This chain connects TRBV18 to TRBJ1-5; 9 bases align to TRBD1. V was pared by 3 bases and J by 4 bases, with 4 bases of the junction left unmatched. CDR1 is KGHSH, CDR2 LQKENI, per germline. The CDR3 contains 15 residues. CDR3 sequence reads: CASSPDRGINQPQHF. CDR3 nucleotide sequence: TGTGCCAGCTCACCTGACAGGGGGATTAATCAGCCCCAGCATTTT.

The rearrangement links TRBV7-2 to TRBJ2-1; perhaps TRBD1 as D (6 bases). The CDR3 is 14 amino acids. The germline gives CDR1 SGHTA, CDR2 FQGNSA. Between the trimmed V and J ends, which lost 1 base and 8 bases, there was a span of 12 bases. This CDR3 is CASSLVGTWDEQFF. The CDR3 DNA reads as TGTGCCAGCAGCTTAGTTGGGACATGGGATGAGCAGTTCTTC.

This sequence joins TRBV10-3 and TRBJ2-1; TRBD2 matches 8 bases. V shed 6 bases, J shed 4 bases, and the junction held 2 bases outside the gene matches. The CDR3 contains 13 residues. Per the germline V gene, CDR1 is ENHRY and CDR2 is SYGVKD. The CDR3 sequence: CAIRREAYNEQFF. In nucleotides, the CDR3 is TGTGCCATCAGGCGGGAGGCATACAATGAGCAGTTCTTC.

The chain uses TRBV10-3 and TRBJ1-1; possible D gene TRBD1, 5 bases. Trimming took off 3 bases at V and 1 base at J, with 12 bases between the two ends. Germline V lookup: CDR1 ENHRY, CDR2 SYGVKD. This CDR3 has 15 amino acids. In DNA form, the CDR3 reads TGTGCCATCAGTGATACTACAGGTCCGAACACTGAAGCTTTCTTT. As protein: CAISDTTGPNTEAFF.

This chain joins TRBV19 and TRBJ1-4, with a tentative D call TRBD1 (5 bases). CDR3 size: 15 residues. CDR1 LNHDA and CDR2 SQIVND come from the germline V gene (reference sequence). Trimming cost V 3 bases and J 2 bases, with 10 bases left between them. This chain's CDR3 is CASSIGGDTNEKLFF. Here the CDR3 DNA reads TGTGCCAGTAGTATTGGAGGGGACACTAATGAAAAACTGTTTTTT.

J is TRBJ2-3 and V is TRBV12-5; 7 nucleotides line up with TRBD1. Germline values: CDR1 LGHNT, CDR2 FRNRAP. The length of the CDR3 is 12 residues. Germline trimming cut 5 bases from V and 4 bases from J; bases unmatched to any gene: 0. For the CDR3, the DNA is TGTGCTAGTGGTCAGGGGGCAGATACGCAGTATTTT. Protein product: CASGQGADTQYF.

V usage is TRBV5-1 and J usage is TRBJ1-2; D is ambiguous. Per the germline V gene, CDR1 is SGHRS and CDR2 is YFSETQ. Trimming removed 4 bases from V and 8 bases from J, with 15 bases in between. The CDR3 consists of 13 residues. Written as DNA, the CDR3 is TGCGCCAGCAGCCCCCCTATTTCAGGCGGCTACACCTTC. Its protein product is CASSPPISGGYTF.

This chain links TRBV18 with TRBJ2-1, with TRBD1 identical over 8 bases. V trimming: 0 bases; J trimming: 1 base; junction bases outside the gene matches: 2. The CDR3 is 16 amino acids. Germline assignment: CDR1 KGHSH and CDR2 LQKENI. CDR3 DNA: TGTGCCAGCTCACCACCGACAGGGGAATCCTACAATGAGCAGTTCTTC. It is translated as CASSPPTGESYNEQFF. Full variable domain (missing parts from reference TRBV18 and TRBJ2-1): NAGVMQNPRHLVRRRGQEARLRCSPMKGHSHVYWYRQLPEEGLKFMVYLQKENIIDESGMPKERFSAEFPKEGPSILRIQQVVRGDSAAYFCASSPPTGESYNEQFFGPGTRLTVL.

This clone was detected only once. An end of the junction does not agree with germline; a read error may underlie this. The V and J genes are TRBV4-3 and TRBJ1-2, with TRBD1 identical over 9 bases. Germline loops: CDR1 LGHNA, CDR2 YSLEER. This CDR3 comprises 14 residues. DNA for the CDR3: TGCGCCAGCAGCCAAGAATCTTCGGGGACAGGGAGGGCCTTC. This codes for CASSQESSGTGRAF.